The 19 T cell receptor beta chains in this list originate from one sample, sequenced in a study of T-cell reconstitution after alpha-beta-depleted transplantation in children. Unique molecular identifiers were used to barcode this TCRbeta library. Each CDR3 protein gets one entry after TCRdb re-called the PCR reads with MiXCR. The sample records 500,000 to 650,000 distinct CDR3 sequences, over 10% being singletons. The sample here was PBMCs, mostly from graft donor cells, taken 360 days after TCRalphabeta/CD19-depleted stem cell transplant. Receptor source: a male patient aged 10 to 17 who had a stem cell transplant for acute myeloid leukemia, so the T cells may come from the graft donor.

The table lists this clonotype with many counts. This chain joins TRBV9 and TRBJ2-7; a weak D match, TRBD2 (5 bases). V lost 2 bases and J 0 bases, leaving 9 bases between the germline ends. From germline, CDR1 is SGDLS and CDR2 YYNGEE. The CDR3 is made up of 14 amino acids. In DNA, the CDR3 is TGTGCCAGCAGCGTTAGCGTCAGCTCCTACGAGCAGTACTTC. Its protein product is CASSVSVSSYEQYF.

This clonotype has a handful of counts. The chain links TRBV7-6 to TRBJ2-3; TRBD2 matches at 8 bases. CDR1 and CDR2 (germline): SGHVS, FNYEAQ. The CDR3 runs 12 residues. Trimming removed 6 bases from V and 14 bases from J; junction bases left unmatched: 10. The CDR3 bases are TGTGCCAGCAGTCCGTTCGGGACTAGTTCGTATTTT. Translated: CASSPFGTSSYF.

The sample holds many counts of this clonotype. This sequence joins TRBV6-4 and TRBJ2-2; 7 bases match TRBD2. The CDR3 spans 16 residues. Trimming removed 6 bases from V and 0 bases from J; junction bases left unmatched: 7. The germline V gene encodes CDR1 MRHNA and CDR2 SNTAGT. The CDR3: CASSRHAGANTGELFF. DNA for the CDR3: TGTGCCAGCAGCCGTCACGCGGGGGCGAACACCGGGGAGCTGTTTTTT.

The chain is built from TRBV7-9 and TRBJ2-7, with TRBD2 matching over 11 bases. V lost 4 bases and J lost 3; bases outside the gene matches: 11. The CDR3 contains 17 residues. The germline V gene encodes CDR1 SEHNR and CDR2 FQNEAQ (reference sequence). The CDR3 loop is CASSSLSGGLAVYEQYF. DNA of the CDR3: TGTGCCAGCAGCTCCCTGTCGGGGGGACTAGCGGTCTACGAGCAGTACTTC.

This clonotype was picked up a small number of times. V and J are TRBV24-1 and TRBJ2-1, with TRBD2 matching 8 bases. The CDR3 runs to 18 residues. Germline V gene lookup returns CDR1 KGHDR and CDR2 SFDVKD. J lost 0 bases, V lost 5 bases, and 11 bases had no gene match. The CDR3 spells CATSGLRTSRSSYNEQFF. The CDR3 DNA is TGTGCCACCAGTGGATTAAGGACTAGCAGGAGCTCCTACAATGAGCAGTTCTTC.

The table lists this clonotype with a few counts. The chain uses TRBV5-1 and TRBJ2-6; D remains ambiguous. Germline CDR1 SGHRS, CDR2 YFSETQ. V was pared by 4 bases and J by 4 bases, with 27 bases between. The CDR3 is 20 amino acids. The CDR3 nucleotides are TGCGCCAGCAGCCAGGACCCACAAGGGTCCCCGTTTTCCGGGGCCAACGTCCTGACTTTC. Its protein product is CASSQDPQGSPFSGANVLTF. The whole variable domain, filled in from reference TRBV5-1 and TRBJ2-6, reads KAGVTQTPRYLIKTRGQQVTLSCSPISGHRSVSWYQQTPGQGLQFLFEYFSETQRNKGNFPGRFSGRQFSNSRSEMNVSTLELGDSALYLCASSQDPQGSPFSGANVLTFGAGSRLTVL.

V gene TRBV21-1 combines with J gene TRBJ2-3. TRBV21-1 is described as a pseudogene. This CDR3 is built from 17 residues. CDR3 sequence: CASSKEGRRRPTDTQYF. In DNA, the CDR3 is TGTGCCAGCAGCAAAGAAGGCAGAAGGCGACCCACAGATACGCAGTATTTT.

This clonotype has only a few counts. V usage is TRBV7-3 and J usage is TRBJ2-2; no clear D gene. Trimming removed 5 bases at V and 1 base at J, with 8 bases between. Germline CDR1 reads SGHTA; CDR2 reads FQGTGA. CDR3 length: 14 amino acids. CDR3 sequence: CASSTVVNTGELFF. The CDR3 bases are TGTGCCAGCAGCACAGTCGTGAACACCGGGGAGCTGTTTTTT.

The chain uses TRBV20-1 and TRBJ2-1; D call uncertain. CDR3 size: 14 residues. Trimming removed 3 bases at V and 0 bases at J, with 9 bases between. Germline V lookup: CDR1 DFQATT, CDR2 SNEGSKA (reference sequence). The CDR3, as DNA: TGCAGTGCTAGGCACTTGAGCTCCTACAATGAGCAGTTCTTC. Protein sequence: CSARHLSSYNEQFF.

This clonotype appeared a few times. The chain carries TRBV27 and TRBJ1-5, with D perhaps matching TRBD1 (5 bases). Germline V gene sequence: CDR1 MNHEY, CDR2 SMNVEV (reference sequence). CDR3 length: 15 amino acids. Trimming shortened V by 3 bases and J by 6 bases, and 15 bases separated the two germline ends. The CDR3 here is CASSLVAYGAQPQHF. CDR3 sequence (DNA): TGTGCCAGCAGTTTGGTCGCTTATGGGGCTCAGCCCCAGCATTTT.

This chain joins TRBV6-2 or TRBV6-3 and TRBJ2-1, with D uncertain. This CDR3 has 17 amino acids. In germline, CDR1 is MNHEY, CDR2 SVGEGT. The V end lost 2 bases, the J end lost 0 bases, and 14 bases lay between the germline ends. CDR3 in DNA: TGTGCCAGCAGTTACCTGAGTGGGATTAGCTCCTACAATGAGCAGTTCTTC. It yields the protein CASSYLSGISSYNEQFF.

The chain couples TRBV6-2 or TRBV6-3 to TRBJ2-7, with D tentatively TRBD2 (5 bases). Germline V gene lookup returns CDR1 MNHEY and CDR2 SVGEGT. The CDR3 length is 12 residues. The ends were cut back, 6 bases at V and 5 bases at J, with 11 bases in the middle. The CDR3 spells CASRRVIHEQYF. The CDR3 DNA reads TGTGCCAGCAGGAGGGTAATCCACGAGCAGTACTTC.

The rearrangement links TRBV4-2 to TRBJ2-7; a possible D gene is TRBD2 (6 bases). The CDR3 spans 16 residues. Germline V lookup: CDR1 LGHNA, CDR2 YNFKEQ. V was pared by 0 bases and J by 5 bases, with 17 bases between. CDR3 coding DNA: TGTGCCAGCAGCCAAGATCTAAGGCGGGATTCGGACGAGCAGTACTTC. Translation gives CASSQDLRRDSDEQYF.

The rearrangement joins TRBV20-1 to TRBJ2-7; D is ambiguous. This CDR3 spans 12 amino acids. Germline V gives CDR1 DFQATT, CDR2 SNEGSKA (reference sequence). With 5 bases removed from V and 6 bases from J, the gap between germline ends came to 14 bases. CDR3 nucleotides: TGCAGTGCTCCGAGTGGCCCGCTCGAGCAGTACTTC. Translation gives CSAPSGPLEQYF.

In this sample, this clonotype turned up a few times. The V call is TRBV24-1, the J call TRBJ2-1; 7 nucleotides align to TRBD2. Germline-derived CDR1 and CDR2 are KGHDR and SFDVKD. There are 16 residues in the CDR3. V was clipped by 4 bases and J by 0 bases; unmatched bases: 5. In nucleotides, the CDR3 is TGTGCCACCAGTGACCCCGGCGGGAGCTCCTACAATGAGCAGTTCTTC. Its translation is CATSDPGGSSYNEQFF.

Only a few counts were recorded for this clonotype. A junction end diverges from the germline sequence, so it may reflect a read error. The V gene is TRBV7-2, the J gene TRBJ2-3; a possible D gene is TRBD1 (5 bases). Per germline, CDR1 SGHTA and CDR2 FQGNSA. The CDR3 is made up of 13 amino acids. In DNA, the CDR3 is TGTGCCAGCAGCTTAGGGTCCACAGGTACGCAGTATTTT. Translating it yields CASSLGSTGTQYF.

This clonotype was counted a few times. The chain employs TRBV18 and TRBJ2-7, with TRBD2 matching over 11 bases. The V gene's germline CDR1 is KGHSH and CDR2 LQKENI. There are 18 residues in the CDR3. Unmatched junction bases numbered 14, after V lost 0 bases and J lost 7 bases. For the CDR3, the DNA is TGTGCCAGCTCACCACCTGGTAATAGCGGGAGGGACCTATGGGAGCAGTACTTC. Translating it yields CASSPPGNSGRDLWEQYF.

The CDR3 sequence: CSASGIAGQETQYF. Written as DNA, the CDR3 is TGCAGTGCATCAGGGATAGCGGGACAAGAGACCCAGTACTTC. The rearrangement links TRBV20-1 to TRBJ2-5; 8 bases are shared with TRBD2. V gave up 6 bases and J gave up 2 bases; unmatched junction bases: 8. The germline V gene encodes CDR1 DFQATT and CDR2 SNEGSKA (reference sequence). The CDR3 is 14 amino acids.

This clonotype was counted between two and nine times. V is TRBV20-1 and J is TRBJ2-5; D unresolved. This CDR3 contains 14 residues. Germline CDR1 is DFQATT and CDR2 is SNEGSKA (reference sequence). V dropped 3 bases and J dropped 5 bases, with 16 bases sitting between them. CDR3 region: CSASARFVTETQYF. The CDR3 DNA sequence: TGCAGTGCTAGCGCGCGGTTTGTTACGGAGACCCAGTACTTC.